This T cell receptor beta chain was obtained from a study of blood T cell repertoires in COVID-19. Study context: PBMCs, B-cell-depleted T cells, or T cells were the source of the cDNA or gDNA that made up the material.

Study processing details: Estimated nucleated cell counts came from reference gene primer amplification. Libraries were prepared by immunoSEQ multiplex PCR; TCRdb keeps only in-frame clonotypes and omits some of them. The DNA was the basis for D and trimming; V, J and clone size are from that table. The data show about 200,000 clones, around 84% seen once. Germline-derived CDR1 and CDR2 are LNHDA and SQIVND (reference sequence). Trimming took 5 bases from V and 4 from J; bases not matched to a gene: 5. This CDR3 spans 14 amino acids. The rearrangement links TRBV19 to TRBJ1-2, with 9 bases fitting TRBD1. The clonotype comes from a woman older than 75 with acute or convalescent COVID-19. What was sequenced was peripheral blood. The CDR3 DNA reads TGTGCCAGTAGTGTGGGACAGGGATTCTATGGCTACACCTTC. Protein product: CASSVGQGFYGYTF.